The 17 T cell receptor beta chains below come from one sample, sequenced in a study of blood T cell repertoires in COVID-19. Profiling relied on immunoSEQ multiplex PCR, and the TCRdb table lists in-frame clones only, not all of them. The sample carries around 70,000 clones, 84% recorded once. Sequenced sample: peripheral blood. These receptors all stem from a man aged 70-80 years with acute or convalescent COVID-19.

J is TRBJ2-7 and V is TRBV19; 9 bases fit TRBD2. The V gene end was trimmed by 3 bases and the J gene end by 2 bases; junction bases not matched to a gene: 5. Germline V gives CDR1 LNHDA, CDR2 SQIVND (reference sequence). The CDR3 has 15 amino acids. As DNA, the CDR3 is TGTGCCAGTAGTATTTCCAGCGGGGGGACCTACGAGCAGTACTTC. Its translation: CASSISSGGTYEQYF.

The gene calls are TRBV28 and TRBJ2-7, with 9 bases fitting TRBD2. Trimming cost V 4 bases and J 4 bases; bases outside gene matches: 8. The germline CDR1 and CDR2 sequences are MDHEN and SYDVKM. This CDR3 has 15 residues. The DNA for the CDR3 is TGTGCCAGCAGTTCTAGCGGGACCACACAATACGAGCAGTACTTC. Translation gives CASSSSGTTQYEQYF.

The chain carries TRBV7-6 and TRBJ2-3, with 7 bases lining up with TRBD2. Germline V CDR1 and CDR2: SGHVS, FNYEAQ. This CDR3 is 16 amino acids long. Unmatched junction bases numbered 6, after V lost 0 bases and J lost 3 bases. DNA for the CDR3: TGTGCCAGCAGCTTAGCCGTGGGGGGGATGACAGATACGCAGTATTTT. Translating it yields CASSLAVGGMTDTQYF.

The V call is TRBV28, the J call TRBJ2-7; 12 bases map to TRBD2. This CDR3 contains 15 residues. Trimming removed 7 bases from V and 3 bases from J; junction bases left unmatched: 7. The germline V gene has CDR1 MDHEN and CDR2 SYDVKM. The chain's CDR3 is CASISPTSGSYEQYF. DNA of the CDR3: TGTGCCAGCATTAGCCCGACTAGCGGGAGCTACGAGCAGTACTTC.

This clone was recorded at least ten times. The V and J genes are TRBV11-1 and TRBJ1-1; 8 bases match TRBD1. The CDR3 spans 15 residues. J lost 1 base, V lost 1 base, and 2 bases had no gene match. Germline loops: CDR1 SGHAT, CDR2 FQDESV (reference sequence). The CDR3 nucleotides read TGTGCCAGCAGCTTAGGAGACAGGGGGAACACTGAAGCTTTCTTT. Translation gives CASSLGDRGNTEAFF.

This chain uses TRBV19 with TRBJ2-2; tentatively, D is TRBD2 (5 bases). The V gene lost 8 bases and the J gene lost 6 bases, with 22 bases spanning the gap. The germline V gene encodes CDR1 LNHDA and CDR2 SQIVND (reference sequence). This CDR3 region has 16 residues. CDR3 amino acids: CASQYGRAGYPGELFF. CDR3 bases: TGTGCCAGTCAATACGGTCGGGCGGGTTACCCCGGGGAGCTGTTTTTT.

The chain joins TRBV11-2 to TRBJ2-5; D may be TRBD2 (5 bases). This CDR3 is 11 amino acids long. CDR1 is SGHAT and CDR2 is FQNNGV in the germline V gene. Trimming removed 0 bases from V and 9 bases from J, with 5 bases in between. The CDR3 DNA reads as TGTGCCAGCAGCTTAGAGGAGGCCCAGTACTTC. This translates into CASSLEEAQYF. Drawing the rest from reference TRBV11-2 and TRBJ2-5, the complete variable domain is EAGVAQSPRYKIIEKRQSVAFWCNPISGHATLYWYQQILGQGPKLLIQFQNNGVVDDSQLPKDRFSAERLKGVDSTLKIQPAKLEDSAVYLCASSLEEAQYFGPGTRLLVL.

The rearrangement links TRBV29-1 to TRBJ1-1; D ambiguous. Germline loops: CDR1 SQVTM, CDR2 ANQGSEA. Trimming took off 5 bases at V and 5 bases at J, with 12 bases between the two ends. The CDR3 sequence is 12 residues long. This CDR3 is CSVSSTKTEAFF. The CDR3 DNA follows: TGCAGCGTTAGTAGTACGAAGACTGAAGCTTTCTTT.

This clone showed up just once. The V gene is TRBV6-2 or TRBV6-3, the J gene TRBJ1-2, with D unresolved. V lost 6 bases to trimming and J lost 4 bases, with 18 bases between them. Germline CDR1 reads MNHEY; CDR2 reads SVGEGT. The CDR3 is 15 residues long. Here the CDR3 reads CASSPDLYRSYGYTF. Here the CDR3 DNA reads TGTGCCAGCAGCCCGGACTTATACAGATCCTATGGCTACACCTTC.

The chain is built from TRBV10-3 and TRBJ1-2, with 7 nucleotides matching TRBD1. CDR1 is ENHRY, CDR2 SYGVKD, per germline. The CDR3 length is 14 residues. J lost 0 bases, V lost 7 bases, and 5 bases had no gene match. CDR3: CAITRQGSNYGYTF. The CDR3, as DNA: TGTGCCATCACCCGACAGGGATCTAACTATGGCTACACCTTC.

The chain links TRBV5-8 to TRBJ1-6, with D unclear. Trimming cost V 0 bases and J 9 bases, with 7 bases left between them. Germline V CDR1 and CDR2: SGHTS, YDEGEE. The CDR3 spans 13 residues. The CDR3: CASSLDGSSPLHF. DNA of the CDR3: TGTGCCAGCAGCTTGGATGGCTCTTCACCCCTCCACTTT.

This chain uses TRBV3-1 (or the pseudogene TRBV3-2) with TRBJ2-1; possibly TRBD1 for D (5 bases). Germline CDR1 LGHDT, CDR2 YNNKEL (reference sequence). Trimming cost V 6 bases and J 0 bases, with 15 bases left between them. This CDR3 contains 16 residues. CDR3 sequence (DNA): TGTGCCAGCAGGGGGTGGGGCCGCAGCTCCTACAATGAGCAGTTCTTC. Amino acids: CASRGWGRSSYNEQFF.

This clone was seen a single time. V gene TRBV9 combines with J gene TRBJ2-5; D may be TRBD1 (5 bases). Germline CDR1 is SGDLS and CDR2 is YYNGEE. V lost 4 bases, J lost 4 bases, and 14 bases lay in between. The CDR3 covers 14 residues. The DNA for the CDR3 is TGTGCCAGCAGCCCGAGACAGAACTCAGAGACCCAGTACTTC. Encoded protein: CASSPRQNSETQYF.

This chain uses TRBV28 with TRBJ1-2; TRBD1 might be the D (5 bases). The V and J ends lost 5 bases and 8 bases respectively, with 12 bases between them. Germline V gene sequence: CDR1 MDHEN, CDR2 SYDVKM. The CDR3 has 12 amino acids. The CDR3 loop reads CASSTTGLGYTF. The CDR3 DNA reads as TGTGCCAGCAGTACAACAGGACTAGGCTACACCTTC.

The J gene is TRBJ1-4, the V gene TRBV6-1; D is undetermined. V was pared by 1 base and J by 7 bases, with 10 bases between. The CDR3 spans 14 residues. Germline V gene lookup returns CDR1 MNHNS and CDR2 SASEGT. CDR3 region: CASSEGEVGEKLFF. CDR3 DNA sequence: TGTGCCAGCAGTGAAGGGGAGGTGGGTGAAAAACTGTTTTTT.

The chain uses TRBV12-3 or TRBV12-4 and TRBJ2-2, with TRBD2 as a possible D gene (5 bases). The CDR3 has 13 residues. V lost 3 bases and J lost 6, with 8 bases in between. CDR3 in amino acids: CASSFRGSGELFF. CDR3 coding DNA: TGTGCCAGCAGTTTCCGAGGGTCCGGGGAGCTGTTTTTT.

The chain uses TRBV2 and TRBJ2-3, with TRBD1 matching 7 bases. Unmatched junction bases numbered 14, after V lost 7 bases and J lost 1 base. This CDR3 region has 17 residues. Germline loops: CDR1 SNHLY, CDR2 FYNNEI. The CDR3 is CASILRYRQGGTDTQYF. DNA of the CDR3: TGTGCCAGCATTCTTCGTTACCGACAGGGCGGCACAGATACGCAGTATTTT.